The 12 T cell receptor beta chains listed next were all sequenced from one sample in a study of CD8+CD57+ T cells in acquired aplastic anemia. Genomic DNA templated the TCR beta VDJ and CDR3 profiling. TCRdb reanalysed the reads using MiXCR and keeps one entry per CDR3 protein. The sample has more than 150,000 distinct CDR3 sequences, around 47% seen once; the top ten hold about 2.9%. An expansion of CD8+CD57+ cells by flow cytometry had been shown in patients chosen for sequencing. The sample taken for sequencing was sorted CD4+, CD8+, or CD8+CD57+ T cells (not recorded which) from PBMCs. The source is a human donor with aplastic anemia.

This clonotype was seen ten or more times. The chain is built from TRBV6-1 and TRBJ1-5; 8 positions match TRBD1. Germline V lookup: CDR1 MNHNS, CDR2 SASEGT. V shed 6 bases, J shed 5 bases, and the junction held 9 bases outside the gene matches. The CDR3 totals 15 residues. DNA of the CDR3: TGTGCCAGCAGCCCCCTTGGACAGGGCGATCAGCCCCAGCATTTT. This codes for CASSPLGQGDQPQHF.

The V call is TRBV19, the J call TRBJ1-1; D might be TRBD1 (5 bases). The V gene lost 4 bases and the J gene lost 0 bases, with 12 bases spanning the gap. Germline V lookup: CDR1 LNHDA, CDR2 SQIVND (reference sequence). The CDR3 has 15 residues. The CDR3 nucleotides are TGTGCCAGTAGTACACCCGGGGGGATGAACACTGAAGCTTTCTTT. This translates into CASSTPGGMNTEAFF.

This chain joins TRBV10-3 and TRBJ2-6; perhaps TRBD2 as D (7 bases). V was clipped by 6 bases and J by 0 bases, with 15 bases between them. This CDR3 is built from 17 residues. CDR1 and CDR2 (germline): ENHRY, SYGVKD. The CDR3 sequence: CAIRPTGGHSGANVLTF. DNA of the CDR3: TGTGCCATCAGACCGACGGGGGGCCACTCTGGGGCCAACGTCCTGACTTTC.

The rearrangement joins TRBV7-6 to TRBJ2-1; 10 positions match TRBD2. V was pared by 7 bases and J by 4 bases, with 4 bases of the junction left unmatched. The CDR3 length is 14 residues. CDR1 is SGHVS, CDR2 FNYEAQ, per germline. The CDR3 nucleotides read TGTGCCAGCAAGTCACTAGCGGGGTACAATGAGCAGTTCTTC. Protein: CASKSLAGYNEQFF.

Comments on this clonotype: The junction and the germline gene differ at one end; a read error may be behind it. The CDR3 sequence: CASQKRGSGNSPLHF. The DNA of the CDR3 is TGTGCCAGCCAAAAGCGGGGGAGCGGTAATTCGCCCCTCCACTTT. The chain employs TRBV2 and TRBJ1-6; weak D call: TRBD1 (5 bases). This CDR3 contains 15 residues. Germline V CDR1 and CDR2: SNHLY, FYNNEI. Using reference TRBV2 and TRBJ1-6 for the parts outside the CDR3, the full variable domain is EPEVTQTPSHQVTQMGQEVILRCVPISNHLYFYWYRQILGQKVEFLVSFYNNEISEKSEIFDDQFSVERPDGSNFTLKIRSTKLEDSAMYFCASQKRGSGNSPLHFGNGTRLTVT.

This clonotype was observed many times. This chain uses TRBV6-1 with TRBJ1-6, with D unclear. Germline values: CDR1 MNHNS, CDR2 SASEGT. This CDR3 comprises 14 residues. The V end was cut by 6 bases, the J end by 6 bases, with 12 bases between. The CDR3, as DNA: TGTGCCAGCAGAACCGGGGTCGCTAATTCACCCCTCCACTTT. Protein product: CASRTGVANSPLHF.

The gene calls are TRBV7-2 and TRBJ2-7; TRBD2 matches 11 bases. The trim removed 5 bases at V and 3 bases at J, leaving 6 bases unmatched. This CDR3 has 15 residues. In germline, CDR1 is SGHTA, CDR2 FQGNSA. The CDR3 coding sequence is TGTGCCAGCAGCATTAGCGGGGGGGCGGACTACGAGCAGTACTTC. It translates to CASSISGGADYEQYF. Together with reference TRBV7-2 and TRBJ2-7, the CDR3 gives the full variable domain: GAGVSQSPSNKVTEKGKDVELRCDPISGHTALYWYRQSLGQGLEFLIYFQGNSAPDKSGLPSDRFSAERTGGSVSTLTIQRTQQEDSAVYLCASSISGGADYEQYFGPGTRLTVT.

This clonotype was observed a handful of times. This chain joins TRBV20-1 and TRBJ1-1, with unresolved D. In germline, CDR1 is DFQATT, CDR2 SNEGSKA (reference sequence). The germline V and J ends were trimmed by 3 bases and 8 bases, with 7 bases remaining between them. The CDR3 consists of 10 residues. The CDR3 nucleotides read TGCAGTGCTAGGTCCCAAGAAGCTTTCTTT. Translating it yields CSARSQEAFF.

This rearrangement joins TRBV7-3 to TRBJ1-6, with D unresolved. In germline, CDR1 is SGHTA, CDR2 FQGTGA. The V end was cut by 1 base, the J end by 10 bases, with 11 bases between. The CDR3 consists of 14 residues. The CDR3 reads CASSLREGGSPLHF. The CDR3 bases are TGTGCCAGCAGCTTAAGGGAGGGCGGATCACCCCTCCACTTT.

The chain joins TRBV24-1 to TRBJ2-7; 8 positions agree with TRBD2. The length of the CDR3 is 15 residues. The germline gives CDR1 KGHDR, CDR2 SFDVKD. V lost 11 bases, J lost 0 bases, and 11 bases stayed unmatched. DNA for the CDR3: TGTGCCAGCCGCCCGGGGAGCGGGGGCTCCTACGAGCAGTACTTC. This codes for CASRPGSGGSYEQYF.

This rearrangement joins TRBV15 to TRBJ2-5; weak D call: TRBD2 (7 bases). Germline V gives CDR1 LNHNV, CDR2 YYDKDF (reference sequence). This CDR3 is 15 amino acids long. V was trimmed by 5 bases and J by 2 bases, leaving 15 bases between them. The CDR3 loop reads CATSWGGALQETQYF. The CDR3 DNA is TGTGCCACCAGCTGGGGGGGGGCCCTGCAAGAGACCCAGTACTTC. Looking up the rest from reference TRBV15 and TRBJ2-5 gives the full variable domain: DAMVIQNPRYQVTQFGKPVTLSCSQTLNHNVMYWYQQKSSQAPKLLFHYYDKDFNNEADTPDNFQSRRPNTSFCFLDIRSPGLGDTAMYLCATSWGGALQETQYFGPGTRLLVL.

V usage is TRBV20-1 and J usage is TRBJ1-1; D gene uncertain. The CDR3 sequence is 11 residues long. Germline loops: CDR1 DFQATT, CDR2 SNEGSKA (reference sequence). V shed 3 bases and J shed 5 bases, with 7 bases lying between them. CDR3 DNA: TGCAGTGCTAGGGGAGGGACTGAAGCTTTCTTT. It yields the protein CSARGGTEAFF.